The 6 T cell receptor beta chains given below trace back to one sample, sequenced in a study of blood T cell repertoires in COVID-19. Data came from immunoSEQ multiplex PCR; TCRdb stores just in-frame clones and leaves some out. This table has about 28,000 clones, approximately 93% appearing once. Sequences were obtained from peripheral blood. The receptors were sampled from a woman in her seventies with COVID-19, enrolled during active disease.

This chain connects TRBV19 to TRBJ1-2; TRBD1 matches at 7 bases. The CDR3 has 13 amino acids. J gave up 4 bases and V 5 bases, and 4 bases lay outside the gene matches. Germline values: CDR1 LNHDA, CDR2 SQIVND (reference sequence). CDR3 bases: TGTGCCAGTAGTGATGACAGGGCCTATGGCTACACCTTC. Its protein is CASSDDRAYGYTF.

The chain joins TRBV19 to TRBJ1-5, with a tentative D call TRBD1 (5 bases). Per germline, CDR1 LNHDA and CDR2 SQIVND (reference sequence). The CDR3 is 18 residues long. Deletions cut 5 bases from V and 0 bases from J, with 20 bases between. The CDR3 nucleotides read TGTGCCAGTAGTCGACAGATACCTGTGCTGTATAGCAATCAGCCCCAGCATTTT. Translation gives CASSRQIPVLYSNQPQHF.

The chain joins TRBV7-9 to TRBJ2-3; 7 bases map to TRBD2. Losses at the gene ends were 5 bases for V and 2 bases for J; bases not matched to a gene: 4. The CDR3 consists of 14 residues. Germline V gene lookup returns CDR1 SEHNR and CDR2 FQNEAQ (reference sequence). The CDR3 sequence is CASSPTSLTDTQYF. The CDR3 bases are TGTGCCAGCAGCCCGACTAGCCTCACAGATACGCAGTATTTT.

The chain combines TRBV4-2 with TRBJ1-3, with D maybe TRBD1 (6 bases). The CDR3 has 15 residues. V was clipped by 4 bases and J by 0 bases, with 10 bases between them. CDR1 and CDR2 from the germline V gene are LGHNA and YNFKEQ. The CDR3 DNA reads TGTGCCAGCAGCCTTACAGGGCTCTCTGGAAACACCATATATTTT. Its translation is CASSLTGLSGNTIYF.

The CDR3 region has the DNA TGTGCCAGTAGTATGAGGGGGCCCCATATCTTGGAAAAACTGTTTTTT. It encodes CASSMRGPHILEKLFF. The V gene is TRBV19, the J gene TRBJ1-4; 7 bases line up with TRBD1. CDR3 size: 16 residues. Trimming took 3 bases from V and 8 from J; bases not matched to a gene: 12. Germline V lookup: CDR1 LNHDA, CDR2 SQIVND (reference sequence).

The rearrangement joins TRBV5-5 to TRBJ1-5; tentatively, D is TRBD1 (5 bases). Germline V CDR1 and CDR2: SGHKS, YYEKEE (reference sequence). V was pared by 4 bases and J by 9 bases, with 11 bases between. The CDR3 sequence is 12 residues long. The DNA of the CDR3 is TGTGCCAGCAGCACTGTGGGGGGGCCCCAGCATTTT. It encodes CASSTVGGPQHF.